Shown below are 20 T cell receptor beta chains from a single sample sequenced in a study of human T cells and chemical hapten exposure. Time point indicated: healthy volunteer bleed at 6 weeks. Total RNA extraction was carried out from unfractionated whole blood. One entry per CDR3 protein results from TCRdb running MiXCR on the RACE reads. The profile shows roughly 71,000 distinct CDR3 sequences, approximately 6.5% of them singletons. Input material: whole blood. These receptors originate from a female donor in good health. Some clones in this sample may be carry-over from other donors' samples.

This clonotype was detected ten times or more. The chain links TRBV19 to TRBJ2-2, with a tentative D call TRBD1 (5 bases). The germline V gene encodes CDR1 LNHDA and CDR2 SQIVND (reference sequence). This CDR3 is built from 14 residues. Trimming removed 10 bases at V and 2 bases at J, with 14 bases between. The CDR3 region has the DNA TGTGCCACCACCCGGACACCTAACACCGGGGAGCTGTTTTTT. This gives the protein CATTRTPNTGELFF.

As for this clonotype: A much larger clonotype is one base distant, so this may be a read error. CDR3 sequence (DNA): TGTGCCAGCAGCTTAGGGGGAACGACTGAAGCTTTCTTT. It codes for CASSLGGTTEAFF. The gene calls are TRBV7-6 and TRBJ1-1; D ambiguous. Germline V lookup: CDR1 SGHVS, CDR2 FNYEAQ. Trimming cost V 1 base and J 5 bases, with 8 bases left between them. CDR3 length equals 13 residues. Full variable domain (missing parts from reference TRBV7-6 and TRBJ1-1): GAGVSQSPRYKVTKRGQDVALRCDPISGHVSLYWYRQALGQGPEFLTYFNYEAQQDKSGLPNDRFSAERPEGSISTLTIQRTEQRDSAMYRCASSLGGTTEAFFGQGTRLTVV.

This clonotype was recorded at least ten times. The rearrangement uses TRBV12-3 or TRBV12-4 and TRBJ2-7; the D is unclear. With 0 bases removed from V and 6 bases from J, the gap between germline ends came to 6 bases. The CDR3 contains 12 residues. CDR3 bases: TGTGCCAGCAGTTTAGCACGGACCGAGCAGTACTTC. Protein sequence: CASSLARTEQYF.

This clonotype has a handful of counts. The chain recombines TRBV6-2 or TRBV6-3 with TRBJ1-5; tentatively, D is TRBD1 (5 bases). In germline, CDR1 is MNHEY, CDR2 SVGEGT. Trimming cost V 0 bases and J 4 bases, with 16 bases left between them. The CDR3 is 17 residues long. The CDR3 DNA follows: TGTGCCAGCAGTTACTCGAGTGGTCCAGGGATAAATCAGCCCCAGCATTTT. Protein sequence: CASSYSSGPGINQPQHF.

The chain uses TRBV5-4 and TRBJ2-3; 10 bases agree with TRBD2. Trimming removed 5 bases from V and 0 bases from J; junction bases left unmatched: 12. This CDR3 is built from 18 residues. CDR1 is SGHNT, CDR2 YYREEE, per germline (reference sequence). CDR3 sequence (DNA): TGTGCCAGCAGAAAAAGGCTAGCGGGAGCCGTCAGCACAGATACGCAGTATTTT. Translation: CASRKRLAGAVSTDTQYF. Combining the CDR3 with reference TRBV5-4 and TRBJ2-3 gives the whole variable domain ETGVTQSPTHLIKTRGQQVTLRCSSQSGHNTVSWYQQALGQGPQFIFQYYREEENGRGNFPPRFSGLQFPNYSSELNVNALELDDSALYLCASRKRLAGAVSTDTQYFGPGTRLTVL.

This clonotype has at least ten counts. V gene TRBV2 combines with J gene TRBJ1-1; D is unclear. This CDR3 has 15 residues. Trimming removed 4 bases at V and 0 bases at J, with 12 bases between. Germline CDR1 reads SNHLY; CDR2 reads FYNNEI. CDR3 sequence: CASSAYSFMNTEAFF. The CDR3 DNA reads as TGTGCCAGCAGTGCCTATTCCTTCATGAACACTGAAGCTTTCTTT.

This clonotype appeared a few times. V and J are TRBV11-2 and TRBJ2-6; D ambiguous. The CDR3 is 15 residues long. V dropped 3 bases and J dropped 3 bases, with 9 bases sitting between them. In germline, CDR1 is SGHAT, CDR2 FQNNGV. CDR3 coding DNA: TGTGCCAGCAGCTTTCAGCTGATTGGGGCCAACGTCCTGACTTTC. It translates to CASSFQLIGANVLTF.

This clonotype appeared a few times. The rearrangement joins TRBV7-9 to TRBJ1-5; D gene ambiguous. The germline V gene has CDR1 SEHNR and CDR2 FQNEAQ (reference sequence). With 1 base removed from V and 3 bases from J, the gap between germline ends came to 1 base. CDR3 length: 12 amino acids. CDR3: CASSLVNQPQHF. The CDR3 DNA reads TGTGCCAGCAGCTTAGTCAATCAGCCCCAGCATTTT. Full variable domain (remainder filled in from reference TRBV7-9 and TRBJ1-5): DTGVSQNPRHKITKRGQNVTFRCDPISEHNRLYWYRQTLGQGPEFLTYFQNEAQLEKSRLLSDRFSAERPKGSFSTLEIQRTEQGDSAMYLCASSLVNQPQHFGDGTRLSIL.

This clonotype showed up many times. The chain has TRBV2 and TRBJ2-1; 7 nucleotides line up with TRBD1. CDR1 is SNHLY and CDR2 is FYNNEI in the germline V gene. Trimming at V came to 8 bases and at J to 2 bases, leaving 3 bases not matched to a gene. The CDR3 has 13 amino acids. In nucleotides, the CDR3 is TGTGCCAGCCGGGACAGTCCCTACAATGAGCAGTTCTTC. Its protein is CASRDSPYNEQFF.

The table lists this clonotype with many counts. The gene calls are TRBV27 and TRBJ1-1; 8 positions match TRBD1. This CDR3 spans 14 amino acids. The V gene's germline CDR1 is MNHEY and CDR2 SMNVEV (reference sequence). Unmatched junction bases numbered 8, after V lost 7 bases and J lost 4 bases. The CDR3 nucleotides read TGTGCCAGCAATGGCCAGGGGGCACTCACTGAAGCTTTCTTT. Translating gives CASNGQGALTEAFF.

This clonotype was picked up many times. This chain links TRBV28 with TRBJ1-2; D gene unclear. Trimming took off 4 bases at V and 6 bases at J, with 18 bases between the two ends. This CDR3 contains 15 residues. In germline, CDR1 is MDHEN, CDR2 SYDVKM. The CDR3 loop reads CASSSLGLTGDGYTF. The CDR3 DNA follows: TGTGCCAGCAGTTCATTGGGGTTAACTGGGGATGGCTACACCTTC.

To note about this clonotype: This may be a read error, as it is one base from a much larger clone. The genes are TRBV12-3 or TRBV12-4 and TRBJ1-2; the match to TRBD1 covers 7 bases. Unmatched junction bases numbered 10, after V lost 8 bases and J lost 4 bases. The length of the CDR3 is 14 residues. The CDR3 sequence: CASETVGDSYGYTF. CDR3 bases: TGTGCCAGCGAAACCGTGGGGGACAGCTATGGCTACACCTTC.

This clonotype has at least ten counts. V usage is TRBV25-1 and J usage is TRBJ2-1, with TRBD2 as a possible D gene (6 bases). The CDR3 runs 13 residues. The germline CDR1 and CDR2 sequences are MGHDK and SYGVNS. V was clipped by 1 base and J by 15 bases, with 16 bases between them. The CDR3 DNA is TGTGCCAGCAGTGAATTCGGGAGAGGTGTTCCGTTCTTC. Its translation: CASSEFGRGVPFF.

In its sample, this clonotype was seen many times. The genes are TRBV5-1 and TRBJ2-7; a possible D gene is TRBD2 (6 bases). V was shortened by 0 bases and J by 5 bases, with 15 bases between the two germline ends. Per germline, CDR1 SGHRS and CDR2 YFSETQ. The CDR3 has 15 amino acids. Written as DNA, the CDR3 is TGCGCCAGCAGCTTGGAAGGGACTCGGGGCGACGAGCAGTACTTC. Its protein is CASSLEGTRGDEQYF.

As to this clonotype: A much larger clone differs by one base, so this may be a read error. The gene calls are TRBV4-1 and TRBJ2-1; 9 bases line up with TRBD2. Germline V gene sequence: CDR1 MGHRA, CDR2 YSYEKL. There are 16 residues in the CDR3. The V gene end was trimmed by 1 base and the J gene end by 5 bases; junction bases not matched to a gene: 6. The CDR3 here is CASSQGGGRANNEQFF. CDR3 nucleotides: TGCGCCAGCAGCCAAGGGGGCGGGAGGGCCAACAATGAGCAGTTCTTC.

The table lists this clonotype with a few counts. V usage is TRBV21-1 and J usage is TRBJ2-3; the D call of TRBD2 is as the table states it, not checked on the DNA. TRBV21-1 represents a pseudogene. The CDR3 loop spans 15 amino acids. The CDR3 nucleotides read TGTGCCAGCATCGGACTAGCGGGACGGGCAGATACGCAGTATTTT. Encoded protein: CASIGLAGRADTQYF.

The chain joins TRBV11-2 to TRBJ2-3; no firm D call. The CDR3 has 11 residues. V was shortened by 1 base and J by 11 bases, with 7 bases between the two germline ends. CDR1 is SGHAT, CDR2 FQNNGV, per germline. CDR3 region: CASSLGEVQYF. The CDR3 DNA is TGTGCCAGCAGCTTAGGAGAAGTGCAGTATTTT.

This clonotype has just a few counts. The DNA of the CDR3 is TGTGCCAGCAACAGGGACGGACGAAATTCACCCCTCCACTTT. Translated: CASNRDGRNSPLHF. V and J are TRBV28 and TRBJ1-6, with D maybe TRBD1 (6 bases). The CDR3 contains 14 residues. Germline V gene data show CDR1 as MDHEN and CDR2 as SYDVKM. The germline V and J ends were trimmed by 7 bases and 7 bases, with 14 bases remaining between them.

This clonotype was counted between two and nine times. The chain carries TRBV2 and TRBJ2-1; D call uncertain. Germline-derived CDR1 and CDR2 are SNHLY and FYNNEI. Trimming shortened V by 3 bases and J by 8 bases, and 8 bases separated the two germline ends. The CDR3 extends over 12 amino acids. The CDR3 coding sequence is TGTGCCAGCAGTGAGATTCGGGATGAGCAGTTCTTC. Its translation: CASSEIRDEQFF.

This clonotype has at least ten counts. The genes are TRBV15 and TRBJ2-3; D is undetermined. Germline V lookup: CDR1 LNHNV, CDR2 YYDKDF (reference sequence). V gave up 5 bases and J gave up 4 bases, with 16 bases separating them. This CDR3 has 15 residues. CDR3 sequence: CATSGELTGPDTQYF. DNA of the CDR3: TGTGCCACCAGCGGGGAATTGACCGGGCCAGATACGCAGTATTTT.